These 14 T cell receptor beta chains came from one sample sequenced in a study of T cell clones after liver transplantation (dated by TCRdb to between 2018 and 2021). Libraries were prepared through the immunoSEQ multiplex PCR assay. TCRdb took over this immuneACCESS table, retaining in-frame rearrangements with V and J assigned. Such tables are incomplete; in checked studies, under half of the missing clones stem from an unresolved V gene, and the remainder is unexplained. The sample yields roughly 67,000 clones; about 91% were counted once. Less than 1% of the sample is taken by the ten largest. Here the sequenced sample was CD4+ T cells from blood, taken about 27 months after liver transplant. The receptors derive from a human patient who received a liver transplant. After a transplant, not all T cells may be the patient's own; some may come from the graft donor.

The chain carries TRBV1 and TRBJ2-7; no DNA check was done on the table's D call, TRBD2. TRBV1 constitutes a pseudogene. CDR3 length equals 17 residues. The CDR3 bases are TGCACCAGCAGCCAGGGACTAGCGGGAGGGATTGCCTACGAGCAGTACTTC. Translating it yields CTSSQGLAGGIAYEQYF.

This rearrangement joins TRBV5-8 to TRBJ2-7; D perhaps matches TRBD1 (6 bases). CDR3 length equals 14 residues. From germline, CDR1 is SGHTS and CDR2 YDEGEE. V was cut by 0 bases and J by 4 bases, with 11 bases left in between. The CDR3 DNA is TGTGCCAGCAGCTTGGTGGGGGCGTATTACGAGCAGTACTTC. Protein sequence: CASSLVGAYYEQYF. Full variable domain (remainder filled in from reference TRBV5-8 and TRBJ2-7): EAGVTQSPTHLIKTRGQQATLRCSPISGHTSVYWYQQALGLGLQFLLWYDEGEERNRGNFPPRFSGRQFPNYSSELNVNALELEDSALYLCASSLVGAYYEQYFGPGTRLTVT.

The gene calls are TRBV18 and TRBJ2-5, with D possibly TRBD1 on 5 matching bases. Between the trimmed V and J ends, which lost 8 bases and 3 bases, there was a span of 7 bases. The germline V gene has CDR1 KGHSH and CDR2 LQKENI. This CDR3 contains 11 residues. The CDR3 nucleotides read TGTGCCAGCCTACAGGAAGAGACCCAGTACTTC. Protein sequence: CASLQEETQYF.

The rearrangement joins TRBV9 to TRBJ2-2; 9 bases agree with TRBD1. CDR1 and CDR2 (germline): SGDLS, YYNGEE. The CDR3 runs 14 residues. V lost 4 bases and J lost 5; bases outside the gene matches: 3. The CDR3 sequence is CASSMGQGTGELFF. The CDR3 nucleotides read TGTGCCAGCAGCATGGGACAGGGTACCGGGGAGCTGTTTTTT. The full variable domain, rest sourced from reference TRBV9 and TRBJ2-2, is DSGVTQTPKHLITATGQRVTLRCSPRSGDLSVYWYQQSLDQGLQFLIQYYNGEERAKGNILERFSAQQFPDLHSELNLSSLELGDSALYFCASSMGQGTGELFFGEGSRLTVL.

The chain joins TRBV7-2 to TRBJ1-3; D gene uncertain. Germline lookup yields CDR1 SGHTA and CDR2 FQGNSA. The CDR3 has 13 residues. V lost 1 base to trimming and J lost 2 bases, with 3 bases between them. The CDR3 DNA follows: TGTGCCAGCAGCTTAGGACCTGGAAACACCATATATTTT. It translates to CASSLGPGNTIYF.

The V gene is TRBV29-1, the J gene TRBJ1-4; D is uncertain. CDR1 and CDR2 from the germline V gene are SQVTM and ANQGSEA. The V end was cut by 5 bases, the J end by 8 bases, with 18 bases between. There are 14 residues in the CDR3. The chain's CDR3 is CSVSELRMGEKLFF. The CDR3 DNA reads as TGCAGCGTTTCCGAGCTCCGGATGGGCGAAAAACTGTTTTTT.

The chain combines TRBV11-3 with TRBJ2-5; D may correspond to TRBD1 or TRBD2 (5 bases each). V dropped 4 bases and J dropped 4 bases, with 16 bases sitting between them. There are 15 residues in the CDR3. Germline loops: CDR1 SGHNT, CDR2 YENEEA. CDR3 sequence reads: CASSSAVGVPETQYF. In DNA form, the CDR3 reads TGTGCCAGCAGCTCAGCGGTGGGGGTGCCAGAGACCCAGTACTTC.

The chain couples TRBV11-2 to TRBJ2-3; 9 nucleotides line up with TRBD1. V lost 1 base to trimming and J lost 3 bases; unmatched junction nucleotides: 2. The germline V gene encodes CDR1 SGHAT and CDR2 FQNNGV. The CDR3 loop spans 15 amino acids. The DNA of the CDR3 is TGTGCCAGCAGCTTAGGGGGACAGGGAACAGATACGCAGTATTTT. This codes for CASSLGGQGTDTQYF.

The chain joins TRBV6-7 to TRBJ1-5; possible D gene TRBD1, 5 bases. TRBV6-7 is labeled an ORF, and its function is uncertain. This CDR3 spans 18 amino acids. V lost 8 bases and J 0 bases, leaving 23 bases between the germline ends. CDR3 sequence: CASGTRPREGSSNQPQHF. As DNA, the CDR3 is TGTGCCAGCGGCACCCGACCCAGGGAGGGGAGTAGCAATCAGCCCCAGCATTTT.

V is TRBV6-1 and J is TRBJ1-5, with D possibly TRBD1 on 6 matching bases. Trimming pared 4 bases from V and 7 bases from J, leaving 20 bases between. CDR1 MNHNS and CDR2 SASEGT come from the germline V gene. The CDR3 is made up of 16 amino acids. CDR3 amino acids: CASSVHRERIEQPQHF. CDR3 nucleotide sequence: TGTGCCAGCAGTGTACACAGGGAGCGCATAGAGCAGCCCCAGCATTTT.

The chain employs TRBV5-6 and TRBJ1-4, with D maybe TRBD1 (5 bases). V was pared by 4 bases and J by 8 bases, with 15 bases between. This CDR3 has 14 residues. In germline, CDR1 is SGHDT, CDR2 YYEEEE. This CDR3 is CASSTDRVAEKLFF. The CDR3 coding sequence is TGTGCCAGCAGCACCGACAGAGTCGCGGAAAAACTGTTTTTT. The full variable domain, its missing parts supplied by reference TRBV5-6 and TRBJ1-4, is DAGVTQSPTHLIKTRGQQVTLRCSPKSGHDTVSWYQQALGQGPQFIFQYYEEEERQRGNFPDRFSGHQFPNYSSELNVNALLLGDSALYLCASSTDRVAEKLFFGSGTQLSVL.

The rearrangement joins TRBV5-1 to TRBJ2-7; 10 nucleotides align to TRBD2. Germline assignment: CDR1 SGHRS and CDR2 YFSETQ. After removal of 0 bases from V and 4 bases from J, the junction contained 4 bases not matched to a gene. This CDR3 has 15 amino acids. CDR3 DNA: TGCGCCAGCAGCTTGGGACTAGCGGGCCCATACGAGCAGTACTTC. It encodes CASSLGLAGPYEQYF.

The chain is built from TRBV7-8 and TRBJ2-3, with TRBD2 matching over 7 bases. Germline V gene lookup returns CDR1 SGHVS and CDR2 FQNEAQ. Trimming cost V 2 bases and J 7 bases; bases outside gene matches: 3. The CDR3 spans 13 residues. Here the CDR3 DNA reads TGTGCCAGCAGCTTAACTAGCGATAATACGCAGTATTTT. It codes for CASSLTSDNTQYF. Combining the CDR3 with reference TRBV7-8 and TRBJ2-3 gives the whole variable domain GAGVSQSPRYKVAKRGQDVALRCDPISGHVSLFWYQQALGQGPEFLTYFQNEAQLDKSGLPSDRFFAERPEGSVSTLKIQRTQQEDSAVYLCASSLTSDNTQYFGPGTRLTVL.

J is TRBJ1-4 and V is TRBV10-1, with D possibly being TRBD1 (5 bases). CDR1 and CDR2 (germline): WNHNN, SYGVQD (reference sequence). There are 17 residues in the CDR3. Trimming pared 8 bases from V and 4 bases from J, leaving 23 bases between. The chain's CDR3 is CASVTGSPGGINEKLFF. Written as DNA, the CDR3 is TGCGCCAGCGTAACAGGATCGCCGGGCGGGATTAATGAAAAACTGTTTTTT.